The rows below give T cell receptor beta chains drawn from one sample of a study of blood T cell repertoires in COVID-19. Sequencing was performed with immunoSEQ multiplex PCR; in TCRdb, only in-frame clones are kept and a portion is missing. The sample lists approximately 130,000 clones, about 84% occurring once. The material sequenced was peripheral blood. Receptors were obtained from a man in his 60s with acute or convalescent COVID-19. CDR3s include the opening cysteine and the closing phenylalanine or tryptophan. The D gene is left open where the match is weak. The listing skips clone size in some rows; elsewhere it reads once, few, many or a size class.

TRBD2	TRBJ2-3	-	TRBV7-3	TGTGCCAGCAGCGGGGGCGGGACTAGCGGGAGGAAAGATACGCAGTATTTT	CASSGGGTSGRKDTQYF
TRBD2	TRBJ2-3	once	TRBV11-3	TGTGCCAGCAGCTTAGGCGGGAGGGGCACAGATACGCAGTATTTT	CASSLGGRGTDTQYF
-	TRBJ1-2	-	TRBV28	TGTGCCAGCAGTCCCGGGATATCTGGCTACACCTTC	CASSPGISGYTF
-	TRBJ2-1	-	TRBV10-2	TGCGCCAGCAGTGAGGGAGCGGGTTCCTACAATGAGCAGTTCTTC	CASSEGAGSYNEQFF
-	TRBJ2-3	-	TRBV6-2/TRBV6-3	TGTGCCAGCAGTTCCGAAGGGGGAGCCACAGATACGCAGTATTTT	CASSSEGGATDTQYF
TRBD2	TRBJ2-1	few	TRBV3-1/TRBV3-2	TGTGCCAGCAGCCAAGAAGGTGGGACTAGCGGAAGCTCCTACAATGAGCAGTTCTTC	CASSQEGGTSGSSYNEQFF
-	TRBJ1-1	-	TRBV3-1/TRBV3-2	TGTGCCAGCAGCCCCCGTGAGATGAACACTGAAGCTTTCTTT	CASSPREMNTEAFF
-	TRBJ2-2	-	TRBV5-4	TGTGCCAGCTCGGGACTCCCAGCGGCCGGGGAGCTGTTTTTT	CASSGLPAAGELFF
-	TRBJ2-2	-	TRBV28	TGTGCCAGCAGTTCCAAGTCCCGGGGATACACCGGGGAGCTGTTTTTT	CASSSKSRGYTGELFF
-	TRBJ2-7	-	TRBV11-2	TGTGCCAGCAGCCCGGGCATGAGAACAGGCGAGCAGTACTTC	CASSPGMRTGEQYF
TRBD2	TRBJ2-3	-	TRBV7-2	TGTGCCAGCAGCTCGATTTGGACTAGCGGGAGGGCCCCAGATACGCAGTATTTT	CASSSIWTSGRAPDTQYF
-	TRBJ2-7	-	TRBV7-2	TGTGCCAGCAGCCCGCAGCGCCTAGCCTACGAGCAGTACTTC	CASSPQRLAYEQYF
-	TRBJ2-1	-	TRBV29-1	TGCAGCGTTGAAGGGCAGAAGACTAGTTGGAATGAGCAGTTCTTC	CSVEGQKTSWNEQFF
TRBD1	TRBJ2-1	-	TRBV6-2/TRBV6-3	TGTGCCAGCAGTTACTCGACGGGGACAGGGGGAGGCAATGAGCAGTTCTTC	CASSYSTGTGGGNEQFF
TRBD1	TRBJ2-7	-	TRBV3-1/TRBV3-2	TGTGCCAGCAGCGAGGGACAGGGGTCCTACGAGCAGTACTTC	CASSEGQGSYEQYF
-	TRBJ1-3	-	TRBV15	TGTGCCACCAGCAGATTTTTGGGCGCCCGAAACACCATATATTTT	CATSRFLGARNTIYF
TRBD2	TRBJ2-4	-	TRBV3-1/TRBV3-2	TGTGCCAGCAGCCAAGATCTGGGGGGGAGAAACATTCAGTACTTC	CASSQDLGGRNIQYF
-	TRBJ2-7	-	TRBV7-6	TGTGCCAGCAGCCCCTCGGGGTTAGGAGTCTACGAGCAGTACTTC	CASSPSGLGVYEQYF
-	TRBJ2-7	-	TRBV30	TGTGCCTGGTCAGGTGGAATCTACGAGCAGTACTTC	CAWSGGIYEQYF
TRBD1	TRBJ2-1	-	TRBV18	TGTGCCAGCTCAGCCGCTGGACAGGGTGGGAATGAGCAGTTCTTC	CASSAAGQGGNEQFF
TRBD2	TRBJ2-1	-	TRBV20-1	TGCAGTGCTAGTCCTAGCGGGAGGGGACAATACAATGAGCAGTTCTTC	CSASPSGRGQYNEQFF
-	TRBJ1-5	-	TRBV28	TGTGCCAGCATCGACAGAGGATCCAATCAGCCCCAGCATTTT	CASIDRGSNQPQHF
-	TRBJ2-2	-	TRBV13	TGTGCCAGCAGCTTACCAGGGTACCGTCCCACCGGGGAGCTGTTTTTT	CASSLPGYRPTGELFF
-	TRBJ2-5	-	TRBV2	TGTGCCAGCAGAAGGACAGAAGAGACCCAGTACTTC	CASRRTEETQYF
-	TRBJ1-1	once	TRBV6-5	TGTGCCAGCATCTCGACCGGGAGGACTGAAGCTTTCTTT	CASISTGRTEAFF
-	TRBJ1-2	-	TRBV15	TGTGCCACCAGCAACTGGCAGGGTGGCTATGGCTACACCTTC	CATSNWQGGYGYTF
-	TRBJ1-4	-	TRBV28	TGTGCCAGCAGTTTAATGGGCACAACTAATGAAAAACTGTTTTTT	CASSLMGTTNEKLFF
TRBD2	TRBJ2-3	few	TRBV7-8	TGTGCCAGCAGCTTAGACGGGACTAGCGGGAGTGTTACAGATACGCAGTATTTT	CASSLDGTSGSVTDTQYF
-	TRBJ2-7	-	TRBV29-1	TGCAGCTGTAGCAGGGAGGCCACCTACGAGCAGTACTTC	CSCSREATYEQYF
TRBD2	TRBJ2-7	once	TRBV20-1	TGCAGTGCTAGTTCGGGACTAGCGGGAGGCCCCTCCTACGAGCAGTACTTC	CSASSGLAGGPSYEQYF
-	TRBJ2-3	-	TRBV3-1/TRBV3-2	TGTGCCAGCAGCCCCTGGGGTAGCAGGGGCACAGATACGCAGTATTTT	CASSPWGSRGTDTQYF
-	TRBJ2-5	-	TRBV28	TGTGCCAGCAGTTCAGGACAGCAAGAGACCCAGTACTTC	CASSSGQQETQYF
TRBD2	TRBJ2-1	-	TRBV3-1/TRBV3-2	TGTGCCAGCAGCCAAGATCAGGGACTAGCCGCGGTTGAACAGTTCTTC	CASSQDQGLAAVEQFF
-	TRBJ2-5	-	TRBV12-3/TRBV12-4	TGTGCCAGCAGTTGGACAGAAGAGACCCAGTACTTC	CASSWTEETQYF
TRBD2	TRBJ2-2	-	TRBV9	TGTGCCAGCAGCGCCGTTAGCGGGCTAGCGAGGGCCGGGGAGCTGTTTTTT	CASSAVSGLARAGELFF
-	TRBJ1-3	-	TRBV5-1	TGCGCCAGCAGCTTGACGAGAACTGGAAACACCATATATTTT	CASSLTRTGNTIYF
TRBD2	TRBJ2-7	-	TRBV7-2	TGTGCCAGCAGCTTGGCTAGCGGGAGTTCCTACGAGCAGTACTTC	CASSLASGSSYEQYF
TRBD2	TRBJ2-1	once	TRBV7-9	TGTGCCAGCAGCTTGACTAGCGGGGGGGCGGAGCAGTTCTTC	CASSLTSGGAEQFF
-	TRBJ2-7	-	TRBV3-1/TRBV3-2	TGTGCCAGCAGCCAAGATAGAACCCCAACCTACGAGCAGTACTTC	CASSQDRTPTYEQYF
-	TRBJ1-5	few	TRBV19	TGTGCCAGTAGTCCCTCAGGGGAATGGCAGCCCCAGCATTTT	CASSPSGEWQPQHF
TRBD1	TRBJ1-2	-	TRBV7-3	TGTGCCAGCAGCTCCCGGGACAGGGCCTATGGCTACACCTTC	CASSSRDRAYGYTF
-	TRBJ2-3	-	TRBV7-8	TGTGCCAGCAGCGCCCGGGACTTTCCTAGCACAGATACGCAGTATTTT	CASSARDFPSTDTQYF
-	TRBJ1-2	-	TRBV3-1/TRBV3-2	TGTGCCAGCAGCCAAGACGGGCAGCGGTCTGGCTACACCTTC	CASSQDGQRSGYTF
-	TRBJ2-1	-	TRBV5-1	TGCGCCAGCAGCTCCACGAATGGACTTTATGAGCAGTTCTTC	CASSSTNGLYEQFF
TRBD2	TRBJ2-3	-	TRBV18	TGTGCCAGCTCAAGACTAGCGGGGGGGGATACGCAGTATTTT	CASSRLAGGDTQYF
TRBD1	TRBJ2-2	-	TRBV6-6	TGTGCCAGCATGAAGTTGACAGGGGGCATCACCGGGGAGCTGTTTTTT	CASMKLTGGITGELFF
TRBD1	TRBJ1-1	few	TRBV7-2	TGTGCCAGCAGCCCGGCAGGGGACAGAAACACTGAAGCTTTCTTT	CASSPAGDRNTEAFF
-	TRBJ1-4	-	TRBV5-1	TGCGCCAGCAGCTTGGAAGGAGCGACTAATGAAAAACTGTTTTTT	CASSLEGATNEKLFF
-	TRBJ1-4	once	TRBV7-2	TGTGCCAGCAGCTTAGATTTCCGGGGGAAACTGTTTTTT	CASSLDFRGKLFF
-	TRBJ2-2	-	TRBV2	TGTGCCAGCAGTGGGGCAGGGCTTACCGGGGAGCTGTTTTTT	CASSGAGLTGELFF
-	TRBJ1-5	once	TRBV7-2	TGTGCCAGCAGCTTATGGGGGGGAATCAATCAGCCCCAGCATTTT	CASSLWGGINQPQHF
TRBD1	TRBJ2-5	-	TRBV6-5	TGTGCCAGCACCAGGACAGGGATGATACTCGAGACCCAGTACTTC	CASTRTGMILETQYF
-	TRBJ1-5	-	TRBV7-2	TGTGCCAGCAGCCCCAACGGGATGGGGGGGCAGCCCCAGCATTTT	CASSPNGMGGQPQHF
-	TRBJ2-7	-	TRBV6-5	TGTGCCAGCAGTCCCTCAGGGCTCAATTCGAGGGAGCAGTACTTC	CASSPSGLNSREQYF
TRBD1	TRBJ1-3	-	TRBV6-5	TGTGCCAGCAGCTTACAGGGGGCCTCTGGAAACACCATATATTTT	CASSLQGASGNTIYF
TRBD2	TRBJ2-3	-	TRBV7-2	TGTGCCAGCAGCTTAGTGAGCGGGAGGGGGAGAGCACACACAGATACGCAGTATTTT	CASSLVSGRGRAHTDTQYF